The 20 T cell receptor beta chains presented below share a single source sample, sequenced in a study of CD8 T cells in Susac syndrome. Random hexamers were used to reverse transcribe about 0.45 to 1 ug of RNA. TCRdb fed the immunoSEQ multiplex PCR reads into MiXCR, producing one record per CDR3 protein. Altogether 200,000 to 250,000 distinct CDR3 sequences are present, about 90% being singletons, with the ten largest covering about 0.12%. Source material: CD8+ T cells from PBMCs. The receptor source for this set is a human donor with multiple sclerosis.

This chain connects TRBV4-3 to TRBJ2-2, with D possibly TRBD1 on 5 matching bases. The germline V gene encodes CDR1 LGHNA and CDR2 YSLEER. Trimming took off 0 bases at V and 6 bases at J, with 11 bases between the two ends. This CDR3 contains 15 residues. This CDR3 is CASSQDPRGPGELFF. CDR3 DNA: TGCGCCAGCAGCCAAGATCCTAGGGGTCCCGGGGAGCTGTTTTTT.

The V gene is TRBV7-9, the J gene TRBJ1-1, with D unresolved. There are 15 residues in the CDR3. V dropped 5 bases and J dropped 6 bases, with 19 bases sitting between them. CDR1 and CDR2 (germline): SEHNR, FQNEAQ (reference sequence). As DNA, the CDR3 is TGTGCCAGCAGCCTACGAGGGAATGCAAAACCTGAAGCTTTCTTT. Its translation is CASSLRGNAKPEAFF.

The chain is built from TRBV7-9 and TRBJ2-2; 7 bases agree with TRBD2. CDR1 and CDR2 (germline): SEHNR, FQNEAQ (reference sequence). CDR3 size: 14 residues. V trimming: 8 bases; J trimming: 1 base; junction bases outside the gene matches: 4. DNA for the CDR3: TGTGCCAGCCGGGGGGTTCAGAACACCGGGGAGCTGTTTTTT. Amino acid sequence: CASRGVQNTGELFF.

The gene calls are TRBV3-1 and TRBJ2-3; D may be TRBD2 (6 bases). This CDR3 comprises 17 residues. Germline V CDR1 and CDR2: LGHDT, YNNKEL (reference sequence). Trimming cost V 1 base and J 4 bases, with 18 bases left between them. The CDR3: CASSQGQRTNRADTQYF. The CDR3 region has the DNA TGTGCCAGCAGCCAAGGCCAGCGGACTAATCGGGCAGATACGCAGTATTTT.

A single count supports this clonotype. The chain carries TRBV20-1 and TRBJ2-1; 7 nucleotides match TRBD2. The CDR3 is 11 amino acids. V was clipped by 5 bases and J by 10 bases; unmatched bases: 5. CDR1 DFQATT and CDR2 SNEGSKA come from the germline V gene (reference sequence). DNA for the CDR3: TGCAGTGCTTCTAGCGGATACGAGCAGTTCTTC. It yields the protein CSASSGYEQFF.

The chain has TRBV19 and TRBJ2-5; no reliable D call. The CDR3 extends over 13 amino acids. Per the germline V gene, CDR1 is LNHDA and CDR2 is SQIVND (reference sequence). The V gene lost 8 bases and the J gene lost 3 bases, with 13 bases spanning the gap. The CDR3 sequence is CASFPGFKETQYF. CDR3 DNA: TGTGCCAGTTTCCCGGGCTTTAAAGAGACCCAGTACTTC. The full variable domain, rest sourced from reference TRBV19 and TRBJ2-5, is DGGITQSPKYLFRKEGQNVTLSCEQNLNHDAMYWYRQDPGQGLRLIYYSQIVNDFQKGDIAEGYSVSREKKESFPLTVTSAQKNPTAFYLCASFPGFKETQYFGPGTRLLVL.

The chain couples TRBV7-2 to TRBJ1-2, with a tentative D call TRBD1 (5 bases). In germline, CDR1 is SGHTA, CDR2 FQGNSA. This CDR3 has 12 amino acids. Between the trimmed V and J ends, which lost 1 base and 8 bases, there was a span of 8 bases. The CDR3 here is CASSLGGGGYTF. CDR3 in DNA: TGTGCCAGCAGCTTAGGCGGGGGGGGCTACACCTTC.

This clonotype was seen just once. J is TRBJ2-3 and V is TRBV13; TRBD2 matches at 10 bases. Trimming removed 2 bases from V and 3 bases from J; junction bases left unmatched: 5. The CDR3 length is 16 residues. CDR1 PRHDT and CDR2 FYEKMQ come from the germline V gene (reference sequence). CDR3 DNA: TGTGCCAGCAGCTTACCTAGCGGGAGAGTGACAGATACGCAGTATTTT. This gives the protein CASSLPSGRVTDTQYF.

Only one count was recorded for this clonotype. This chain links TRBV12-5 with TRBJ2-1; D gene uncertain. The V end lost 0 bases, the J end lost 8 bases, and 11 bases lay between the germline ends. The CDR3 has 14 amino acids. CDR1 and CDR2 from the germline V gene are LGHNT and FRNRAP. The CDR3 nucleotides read TGTGCTAGTGGTTTGGTGATGACTGCGGATGAGCAGTTCTTC. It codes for CASGLVMTADEQFF. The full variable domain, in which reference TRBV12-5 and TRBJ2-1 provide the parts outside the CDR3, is DARVTQTPRHKVTEMGQEVTMRCQPILGHNTVFWYRQTMMQGLELLAYFRNRAPLDDSGMPKDRFSAEMPDATLATLKIQPSEPRDSAVYFCASGLVMTADEQFFGPGTRLTVL.

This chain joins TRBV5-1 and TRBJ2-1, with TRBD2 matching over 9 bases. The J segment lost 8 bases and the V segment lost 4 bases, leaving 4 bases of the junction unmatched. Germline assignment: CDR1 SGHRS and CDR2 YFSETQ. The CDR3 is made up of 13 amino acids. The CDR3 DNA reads TGCGCCAGCAGCCTAGCGGGGATAGATGAGCAGTTCTTC. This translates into CASSLAGIDEQFF.

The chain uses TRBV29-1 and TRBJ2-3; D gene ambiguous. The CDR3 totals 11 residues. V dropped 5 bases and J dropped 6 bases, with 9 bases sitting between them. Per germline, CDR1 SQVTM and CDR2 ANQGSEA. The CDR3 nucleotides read TGCAGCGTTAGGCCCCCGGATACGCAGTATTTT. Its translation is CSVRPPDTQYF.

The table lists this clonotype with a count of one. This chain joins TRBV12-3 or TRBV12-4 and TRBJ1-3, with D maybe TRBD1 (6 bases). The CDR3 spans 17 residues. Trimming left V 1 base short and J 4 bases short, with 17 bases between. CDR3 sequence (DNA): TGTGCCAGCAGTTTAGGGGGGCCGGGCGAGGCAGGAAACACCATATATTTT. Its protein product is CASSLGGPGEAGNTIYF.

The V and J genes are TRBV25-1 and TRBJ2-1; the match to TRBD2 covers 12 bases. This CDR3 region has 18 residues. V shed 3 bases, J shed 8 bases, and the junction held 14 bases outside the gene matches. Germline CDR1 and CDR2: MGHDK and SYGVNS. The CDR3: CASSDKTRLAGEDYEQFF. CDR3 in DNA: TGTGCCAGCAGTGATAAAACCCGACTAGCGGGAGAGGACTATGAGCAGTTCTTC.

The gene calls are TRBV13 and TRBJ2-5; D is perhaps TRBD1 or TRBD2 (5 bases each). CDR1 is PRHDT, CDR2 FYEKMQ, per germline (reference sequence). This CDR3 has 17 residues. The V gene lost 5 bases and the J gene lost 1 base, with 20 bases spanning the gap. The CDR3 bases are TGTGCCAGCAGCATGTACCCCTCCGGGACCCTCCAAGAGACCCAGTACTTC. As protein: CASSMYPSGTLQETQYF.

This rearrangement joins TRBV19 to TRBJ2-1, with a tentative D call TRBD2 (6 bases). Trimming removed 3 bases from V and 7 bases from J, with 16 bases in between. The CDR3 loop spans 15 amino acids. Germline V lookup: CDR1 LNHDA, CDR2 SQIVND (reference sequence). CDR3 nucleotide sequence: TGTGCCAGTAGTATCCGGGACTCCCGAGAGAATGAGCAGTTCTTC. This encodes CASSIRDSRENEQFF.

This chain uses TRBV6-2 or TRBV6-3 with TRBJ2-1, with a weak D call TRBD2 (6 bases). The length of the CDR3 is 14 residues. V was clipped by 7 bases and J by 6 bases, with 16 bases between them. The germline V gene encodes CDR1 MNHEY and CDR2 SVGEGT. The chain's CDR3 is CASMLGDFTNEQFF. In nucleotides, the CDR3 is TGTGCCAGCATGCTGGGGGACTTTACCAATGAGCAGTTCTTC.

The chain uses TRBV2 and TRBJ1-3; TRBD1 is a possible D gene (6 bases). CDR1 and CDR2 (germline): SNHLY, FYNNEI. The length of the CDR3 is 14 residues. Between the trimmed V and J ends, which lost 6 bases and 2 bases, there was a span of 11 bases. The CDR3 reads CASRKDSAGNTIYF. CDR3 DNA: TGTGCCAGCAGAAAGGACAGCGCTGGAAACACCATATATTTT.

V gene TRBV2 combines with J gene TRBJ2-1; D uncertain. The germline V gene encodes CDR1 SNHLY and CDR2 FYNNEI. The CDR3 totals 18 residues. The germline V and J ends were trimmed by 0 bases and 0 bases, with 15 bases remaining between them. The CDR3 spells CASSEALSAFSSYNEQFF. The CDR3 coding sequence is TGTGCCAGCAGTGAAGCCCTCTCAGCCTTCAGCTCCTACAATGAGCAGTTCTTC.

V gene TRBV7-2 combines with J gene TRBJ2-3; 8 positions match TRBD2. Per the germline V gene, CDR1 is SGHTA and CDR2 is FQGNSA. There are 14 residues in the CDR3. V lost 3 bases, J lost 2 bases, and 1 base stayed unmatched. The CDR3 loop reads CASSFSGITDTQYF. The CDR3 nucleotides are TGTGCCAGCAGCTTTAGCGGGATCACAGATACGCAGTATTTT.

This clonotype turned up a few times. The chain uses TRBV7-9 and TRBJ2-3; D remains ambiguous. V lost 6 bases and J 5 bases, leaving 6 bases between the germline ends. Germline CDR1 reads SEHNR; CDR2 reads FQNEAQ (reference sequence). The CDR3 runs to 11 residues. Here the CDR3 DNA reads TGTGCCAGCAGTTGGAGAGATACGCAGTATTTT. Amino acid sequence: CASSWRDTQYF.